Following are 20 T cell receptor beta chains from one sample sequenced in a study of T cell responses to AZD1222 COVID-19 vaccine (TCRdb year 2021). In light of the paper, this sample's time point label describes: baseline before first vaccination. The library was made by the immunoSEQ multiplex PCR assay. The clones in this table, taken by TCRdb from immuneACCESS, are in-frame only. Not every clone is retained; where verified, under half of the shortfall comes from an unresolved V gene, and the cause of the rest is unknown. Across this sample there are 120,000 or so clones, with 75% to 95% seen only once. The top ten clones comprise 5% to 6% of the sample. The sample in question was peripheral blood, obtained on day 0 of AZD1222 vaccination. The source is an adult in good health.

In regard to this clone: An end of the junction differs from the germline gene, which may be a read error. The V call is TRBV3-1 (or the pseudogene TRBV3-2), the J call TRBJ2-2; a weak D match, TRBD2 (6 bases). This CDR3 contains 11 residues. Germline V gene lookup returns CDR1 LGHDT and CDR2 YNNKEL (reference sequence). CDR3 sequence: CASSQGGVLFF. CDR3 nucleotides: TGTGCCAGCAGCCAAGGGGGGGTGCTGTTTTTT.

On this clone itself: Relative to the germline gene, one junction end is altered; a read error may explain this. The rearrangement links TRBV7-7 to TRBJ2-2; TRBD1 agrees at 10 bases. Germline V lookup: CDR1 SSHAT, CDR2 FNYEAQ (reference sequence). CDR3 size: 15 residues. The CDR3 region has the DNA TGTGCTAGCAGTAGGACAGGGGGGAACACCGGGGAGCTGTTTTTT. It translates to CASSRTGGNTGELFF.

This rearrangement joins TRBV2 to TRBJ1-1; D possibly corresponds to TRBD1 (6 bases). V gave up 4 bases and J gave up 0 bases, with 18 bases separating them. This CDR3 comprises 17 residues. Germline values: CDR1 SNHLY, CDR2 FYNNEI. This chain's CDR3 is CASSGVEQGSMNTEAFF. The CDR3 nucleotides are TGTGCCAGCAGTGGGGTAGAACAGGGATCCATGAACACTGAAGCTTTCTTT.

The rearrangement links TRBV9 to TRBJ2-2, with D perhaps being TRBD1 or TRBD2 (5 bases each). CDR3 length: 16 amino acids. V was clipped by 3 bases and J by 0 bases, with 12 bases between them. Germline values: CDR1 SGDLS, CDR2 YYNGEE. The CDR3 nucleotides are TGTGCCAGCAGCGCAACCGGGACGGCGAACACCGGGGAGCTGTTTTTT. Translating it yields CASSATGTANTGELFF.

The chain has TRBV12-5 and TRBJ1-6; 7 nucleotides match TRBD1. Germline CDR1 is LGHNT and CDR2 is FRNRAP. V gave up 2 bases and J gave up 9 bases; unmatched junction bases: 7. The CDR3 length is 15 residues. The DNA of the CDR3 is TGTGCTAGTGGTTTGTCCGGGACAGTTGGTTCACCCCTCCACTTT. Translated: CASGLSGTVGSPLHF.

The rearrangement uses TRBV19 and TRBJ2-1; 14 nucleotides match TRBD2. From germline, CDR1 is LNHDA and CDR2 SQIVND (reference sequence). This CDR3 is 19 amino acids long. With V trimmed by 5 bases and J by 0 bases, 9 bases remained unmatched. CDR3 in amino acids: CASSPGLAGDPNSYNEQFF. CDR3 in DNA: TGTGCCAGTAGTCCGGGACTAGCGGGAGACCCGAACTCCTACAATGAGCAGTTCTTC.

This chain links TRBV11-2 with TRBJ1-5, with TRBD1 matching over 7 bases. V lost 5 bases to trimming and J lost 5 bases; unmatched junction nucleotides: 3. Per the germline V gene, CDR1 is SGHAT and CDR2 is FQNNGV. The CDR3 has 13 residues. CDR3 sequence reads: CASSTDRDQPQHF. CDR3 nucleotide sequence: TGTGCCAGCAGCACCGACAGGGATCAGCCCCAGCATTTT.

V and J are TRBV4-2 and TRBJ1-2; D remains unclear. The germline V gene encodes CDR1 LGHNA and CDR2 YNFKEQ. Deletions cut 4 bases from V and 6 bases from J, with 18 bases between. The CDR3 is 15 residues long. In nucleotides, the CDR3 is TGTGCCAGCAGCCCAACGCGATCGGGGTCGCATGGCTACACCTTC. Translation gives CASSPTRSGSHGYTF.

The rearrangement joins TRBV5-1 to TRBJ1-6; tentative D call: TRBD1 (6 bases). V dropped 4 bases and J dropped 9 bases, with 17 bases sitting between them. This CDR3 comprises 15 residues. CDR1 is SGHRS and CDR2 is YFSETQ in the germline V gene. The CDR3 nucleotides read TGCGCCAGCAGCCCGATTGGCAGGGGTGTTTCACCCCTCCACTTT. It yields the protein CASSPIGRGVSPLHF.

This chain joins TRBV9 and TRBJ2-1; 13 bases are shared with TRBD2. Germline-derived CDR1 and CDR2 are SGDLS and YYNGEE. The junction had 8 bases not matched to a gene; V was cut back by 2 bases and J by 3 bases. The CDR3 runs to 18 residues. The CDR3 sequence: CASSVGGGTSGIYNEQFF. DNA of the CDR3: TGTGCCAGCAGCGTCGGAGGGGGGACTAGCGGGATCTACAATGAGCAGTTCTTC.

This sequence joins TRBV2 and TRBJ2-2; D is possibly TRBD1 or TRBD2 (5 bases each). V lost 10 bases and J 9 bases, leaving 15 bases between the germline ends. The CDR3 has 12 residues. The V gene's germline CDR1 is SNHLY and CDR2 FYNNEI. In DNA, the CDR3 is TGTGCCACGAGGGGTGGTCGTAGGGAGCTGTTTTTT. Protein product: CATRGGRRELFF.

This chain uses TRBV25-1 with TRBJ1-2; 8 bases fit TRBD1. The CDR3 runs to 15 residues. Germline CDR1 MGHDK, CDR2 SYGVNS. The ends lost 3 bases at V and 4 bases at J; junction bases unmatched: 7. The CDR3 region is CASSEASDRGYGYTF. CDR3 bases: TGTGCCAGCAGTGAGGCGTCCGACAGGGGCTATGGCTACACCTTC.

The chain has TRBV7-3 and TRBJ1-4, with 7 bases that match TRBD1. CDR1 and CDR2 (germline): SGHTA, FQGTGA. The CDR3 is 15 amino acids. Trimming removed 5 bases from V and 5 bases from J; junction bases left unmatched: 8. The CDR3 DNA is TGTGCCAGCAGCCCAAGCGGCAGGGGGAATGAAAAACTGTTTTTT. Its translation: CASSPSGRGNEKLFF.

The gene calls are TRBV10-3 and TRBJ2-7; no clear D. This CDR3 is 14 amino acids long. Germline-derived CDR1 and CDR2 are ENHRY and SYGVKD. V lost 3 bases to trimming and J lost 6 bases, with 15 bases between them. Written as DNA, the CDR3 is TGTGCCATCAGTGAAAGCTACTCCAGCACCGAGCAGTACTTC. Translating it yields CAISESYSSTEQYF.

The CDR3 protein is CASSRQGRATSTDTQYF. The CDR3 bases are TGTGCCAGCAGCCGACAGGGGCGCGCGACTAGCACAGATACGCAGTATTTT. The chain combines TRBV11-2 with TRBJ2-3; 8 bases line up with TRBD1. Germline lookup yields CDR1 SGHAT and CDR2 FQNNGV. This CDR3 comprises 17 residues. The trim removed 5 bases at V and 0 bases at J, leaving 10 bases unmatched.

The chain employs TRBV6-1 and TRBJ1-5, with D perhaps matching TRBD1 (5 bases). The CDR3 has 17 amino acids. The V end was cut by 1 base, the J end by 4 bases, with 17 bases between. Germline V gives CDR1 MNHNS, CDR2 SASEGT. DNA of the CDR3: TGTGCCAGCAGTGAAGGGGCTGGGGCTATTCCTAATCAGCCCCAGCATTTT. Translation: CASSEGAGAIPNQPQHF.

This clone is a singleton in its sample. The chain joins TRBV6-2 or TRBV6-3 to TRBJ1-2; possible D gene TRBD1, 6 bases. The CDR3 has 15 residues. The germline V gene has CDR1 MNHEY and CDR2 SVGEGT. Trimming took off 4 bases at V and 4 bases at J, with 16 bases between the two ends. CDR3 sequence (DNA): TGTGCCAGCAGTTCGGACAGAGTAGGGGGCTATGGCTACACCTTC. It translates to CASSSDRVGGYGYTF.

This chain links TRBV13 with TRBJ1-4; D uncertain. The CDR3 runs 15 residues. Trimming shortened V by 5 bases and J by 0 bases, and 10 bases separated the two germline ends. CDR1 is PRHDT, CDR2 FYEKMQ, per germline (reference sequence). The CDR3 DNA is TGTGCCAGCAGCCCCGTACAGACAACTAATGAAAAACTGTTTTTT. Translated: CASSPVQTTNEKLFF.

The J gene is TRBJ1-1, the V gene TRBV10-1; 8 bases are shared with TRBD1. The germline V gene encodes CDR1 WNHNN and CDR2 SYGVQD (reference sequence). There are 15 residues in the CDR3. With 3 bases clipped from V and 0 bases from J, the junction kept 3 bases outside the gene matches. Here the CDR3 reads CASSEGTGLNTEAFF. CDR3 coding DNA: TGCGCCAGCAGTGAAGGGACAGGCCTGAACACTGAAGCTTTCTTT.

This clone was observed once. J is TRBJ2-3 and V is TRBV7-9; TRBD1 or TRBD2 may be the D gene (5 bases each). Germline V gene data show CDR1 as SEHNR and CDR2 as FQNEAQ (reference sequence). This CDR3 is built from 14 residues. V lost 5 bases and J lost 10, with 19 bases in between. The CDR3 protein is CASSPGTSASAQYF. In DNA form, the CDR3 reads TGTGCCAGCAGCCCAGGGACCTCAGCGTCGGCGCAGTATTTT.